This T cell receptor (beta chain) appears in the sequencing data of a study of regulatory T cells in long-lasting Graves disease. Looking at the study overall: Over 5 years of antithyroid drugs with positive TSH receptor antibodies was taken to mean persistent Graves' disease. Overall study results and limits: Among persistent patients, a larger number of public clonotypes were shared (about 2,800) than among newly diagnosed patients (about 970). Persistent Graves' patients had lower TCR diversity than newly diagnosed ones. Few sampled subjects may have lowered accuracy.

V shed 3 bases, J shed 2 bases, and the junction held 2 bases outside the gene matches. CDR3 length equals 16 residues. Time point indicated: persistent/refractory GD, antithyroid drugs over 5 years with positive TRAb. PBMC-derived RNA was used for the TCR library. To make TCR beta libraries, researchers used iRepertoire HTBI primers and Arm-PCR of CDR3 regions. In TCRdb, the multiplex PCR reads were re-called with MiXCR into one record per CDR3 protein. Of 400,000 to 450,000 distinct CDR3 sequences in the sample, about 25% are singletons; the top ten hold about 27%. Of note for this clonotype: Its antigen remains unidentified.

The chain employs TRBV12-3 or TRBV12-4 and TRBJ1-5; 12 bases are a match to TRBD1. The TCR originated in a female donor with Graves disease. This specimen was peripheral blood mononuclear cells (PBMCs), taken when the disease was refractory, from a patient treated with antithyroid drugs. The CDR3 loop reads CASSLGTGGGNQPQHF. The CDR3, as DNA: TGTGCCAGCAGTTTGGGGACAGGGGGCGGCAATCAGCCCCAGCATTTT.